This is a list of T cell receptor beta chains from one sample in a study of control samples from healthy donors and cancer patients. The repertoire was sequenced with immunoSEQ multiplex PCR; TCRdb's copy has only in-frame clones and lacks some. The table includes about 130,000 clones, less than 95% detected once. Sequencing was done on a sample of blood. Receptors were obtained from a man between 18 and 29 years old in good health. Both conserved end residues are part of each CDR3. Each record gives: clone size, D gene, V gene, J gene, CDR3 protein, CDR3 DNA. A D gene is named only where the DNA matches it firmly. The listing skips clone size in some rows; elsewhere it reads once, few, many or a size class.

>NA|NA|TRBV7-2|TRBJ1-6
CASSLGTTYHSPLHF
TGTGCCAGCAGCTTAGGGACAACCTATCATTCACCCCTCCACTTT
>NA|NA|TRBV6-5|TRBJ1-4
CASQATGLRGKLFF
TGTGCCAGCCAGGCAACGGGGCTTCGCGGAAAACTGTTTTTT
>NA|NA|TRBV27|TRBJ1-4
CASSSFGGNEKLFF
TGTGCCAGCAGTTCCTTCGGCGGTAATGAAAAACTGTTTTTT
>NA|NA|TRBV6-5|TRBJ1-2
CASSHPGPGGYTF
TGTGCCAGCAGTCATCCGGGCCCGGGAGGCTACACCTTC
>NA|TRBD1|TRBV19|TRBJ1-2
CASSIGTGAGGYTF
TGTGCCAGTAGTATCGGGACAGGGGCCGGCGGCTACACCTTC
>NA|TRBD1|TRBV7-3|TRBJ2-2
CASSPTGGPTNTGELFF
TGTGCCAGCAGCCCGACAGGGGGTCCAACCAACACCGGGGAGCTGTTTTTT
>NA|NA|TRBV24-1|TRBJ2-3
CATSDTAADTQYF
TGTGCCACCAGTGATACCGCGGCAGATACGCAGTATTTT
>NA|NA|TRBV6-5|TRBJ2-2
CASRRWTGELFF
TGTGCCAGCAGGCGTTGGACCGGGGAGCTGTTTTTT
>NA|NA|TRBV6-1|TRBJ1-2
CASSEGALTRGYTF
TGTGCCAGCAGTGAAGGTGCACTGACTAGAGGCTACACCTTC
>NA|NA|TRBV27|TRBJ1-1
CASSPTGSAEAFF
TGTGCCAGCAGCCCCACAGGGAGCGCTGAAGCTTTCTTT
>NA|NA|TRBV30|TRBJ2-7
CAWSGGSPSSYEQYF
TGTGCCTGGAGTGGGGGCAGCCCGAGCTCCTACGAGCAGTACTTC
>NA|TRBD1|TRBV6-1|TRBJ1-5
CASSGTPRGGNQPQHF
TGTGCCAGCAGTGGGACACCCAGGGGGGGCAATCAGCCCCAGCATTTT
>NA|NA|TRBV3-1/TRBV3-2|TRBJ2-5
CASSQVGEQETQYF
TGTGCCAGCAGCCAAGTGGGGGAGCAAGAGACCCAGTACTTC
>NA|NA|TRBV19|TRBJ2-7
CASSISSSYEQYF
TGTGCCAGTAGTATTTCCAGCTCCTACGAGCAGTACTTC
>NA|NA|TRBV6-6|TRBJ1-3
CASSYKGSGNTIYF
TGTGCCAGCAGTTATAAGGGATCTGGAAACACCATATATTTT
>NA|NA|TRBV19|TRBJ1-1
CASSIPGTATEAFF
TGTGCCAGTAGTATTCCAGGGACGGCCACTGAAGCTTTCTTT
>NA|TRBD1|TRBV2|TRBJ1-1
CASSNMLGTGGVMNTEAFF
TGTGCCAGCAGTAACATGCTAGGGACAGGGGGTGTCATGAACACTGAAGCTTTCTTT
>NA|TRBD1|TRBV6-5|TRBJ2-7
CASSEEGTAYEQYF
TGTGCCAGCAGCGAGGAAGGGACAGCCTACGAGCAGTACTTC
>NA|NA|TRBV18|TRBJ1-1
CASSPSGKAFF
TGTGCCAGCTCACCATCAGGGAAAGCTTTCTTT
>NA|NA|TRBV3-1/TRBV3-2|TRBJ2-3
CASSQDQGADTQYF
TGTGCCAGCAGCCAAGATCAAGGGGCAGATACGCAGTATTTT
>NA|NA|TRBV19|TRBJ1-4
CASRSGTFANEKLFF
TGTGCCAGTAGGTCCGGGACTTTTGCTAATGAAAAACTGTTTTTT
>few|NA|TRBV6-5|TRBJ1-3
CASSRAGESNTIYF
TGTGCCAGCAGCCGGGCAGGGGAGTCGAACACCATATATTTT
>once|NA|TRBV6-6|TRBJ1-2
CASRSPSAMLNYGYTF
TGTGCCAGCAGATCCCCATCCGCTATGCTCAACTATGGCTACACCTTC
>NA|NA|TRBV5-6|TRBJ1-2
CASSLEGVFRRGYGYTF
TGTGCCAGCAGCTTGGAGGGGGTTTTTAGAAGGGGCTATGGCTACACCTTC
>NA|NA|TRBV18|TRBJ2-2
CASSGDHDTGELFF
TGTGCCAGCTCAGGGGACCACGACACCGGGGAGCTGTTTTTT
>NA|TRBD1|TRBV7-2|TRBJ2-7
CASSPTGVGSYEQYF
TGTGCCAGCAGCCCGACAGGGGTGGGCTCCTACGAGCAGTACTTC
>once|NA|TRBV9|TRBJ1-6
CASSVEGGTDNSPLHF
TGTGCCAGCAGCGTAGAGGGGGGAACCGATAATTCACCCCTCCACTTT
>NA|NA|TRBV5-5|TRBJ1-4
CASSLAGENEKLFF
TGTGCCAGCAGCTTAGCAGGGGAAAATGAAAAACTGTTTTTT
>few|NA|TRBV4-1|TRBJ1-1
CASSQIGARTEAFF
TGCGCCAGCAGCCAAATAGGGGCCAGGACTGAAGCTTTCTTT
>once|TRBD1|TRBV7-3|TRBJ2-1
CASSSTGDEQFF
TGTGCCAGCAGTTCCACAGGGGATGAGCAGTTCTTC
>NA|NA|TRBV27|TRBJ1-1
CASSLSPTNTEAFF
TGTGCCAGCAGTCTTTCTCCTACAAACACTGAAGCTTTCTTT
>NA|TRBD1|TRBV7-9|TRBJ2-5
CASSISRTGGETQYF
TGTGCCAGCAGCATAAGTCGGACAGGCGGAGAGACCCAGTACTTC
>NA|NA|TRBV19|TRBJ1-4
CASSTGRANEKLFF
TGTGCCAGTAGTACCGGGAGGGCTAATGAAAAACTGTTTTTT
>once|TRBD1|TRBV27|TRBJ1-2
CASSRQGNYGYTF
TGTGCCAGCAGCCGACAGGGAAACTATGGCTACACCTTC
>few|NA|TRBV28|TRBJ2-5
CASSDRTDQETQYF
TGTGCCAGCAGCGACAGGACGGACCAAGAGACCCAGTACTTC
>NA|NA|TRBV25-1|TRBJ1-2
CASSAGSGYTF
TGTGCCAGCAGTGCAGGGTCCGGCTACACCTTC
>NA|TRBD2|TRBV4-1|TRBJ2-5
CASSQDSPSGQETQYF
TGCGCCAGCAGCCAAGATTCGCCTAGCGGGCAAGAGACCCAGTACTTC
>once|NA|TRBV12-3/TRBV12-4|TRBJ1-2
CASSLMSGGYTF
TGTGCCAGCAGTTTAATGAGCGGTGGCTACACCTTC
>NA|TRBD1|TRBV4-1|TRBJ2-1
CASSQDDRGTYNEQFF
TGCGCCAGCAGCCAAGATGACAGGGGCACCTACAATGAGCAGTTCTTC
>NA|NA|TRBV3-1/TRBV3-2|TRBJ2-5
CASSQGVGEETQYF
TGTGCCAGCAGCCAAGGCGTAGGGGAAGAGACCCAGTACTTC
>NA|TRBD1|TRBV3-1/TRBV3-2|TRBJ1-2
CASSHDRGRANYGYTF
TGTGCCAGCAGCCATGACAGGGGGAGAGCTAACTATGGCTACACCTTC
>NA|NA|TRBV10-1|TRBJ2-6
CASSESRGTRANVLTF
TGCGCCAGCAGTGAGTCCCGGGGCACGAGGGCCAACGTCCTGACTTTC
>NA|NA|TRBV2|TRBJ2-5
CASSEQGETQYF
TGTGCCAGCAGTGAACAAGGCGAGACCCAGTACTTC
>NA|NA|TRBV27|TRBJ2-1
CASSTWTAMVLIF
TGTGCCAGCAGTACGTGGACGGCTATGGTACTTATCTTC
>few|NA|TRBV5-6|TRBJ2-7
CASSFFGEGTYEQYF
TGTGCCAGCAGCTTTTTCGGGGAAGGAACCTACGAGCAGTACTTC
>NA|TRBD1|TRBV6-5|TRBJ1-2
CASSLQGAHGYTF
TGTGCCAGCAGTTTACAGGGGGCGCATGGCTACACCTTC
>NA|TRBD1|TRBV5-1|TRBJ2-7
CASSVDRVYEQYF
TGCGCCAGCAGCGTGGACAGGGTCTACGAGCAGTACTTC
>NA|TRBD2|TRBV19|TRBJ2-5
CASSSPASGAYQETQYF
TGTGCCAGTAGCTCGCCTGCTAGCGGGGCCTACCAAGAGACCCAGTACTTC
>NA|TRBD1|TRBV4-1|TRBJ2-6
CASSQTGGWRPGANVLTF
TGCGCCAGCAGCCAGACAGGGGGCTGGCGCCCTGGGGCCAACGTCCTGACTTTC
>NA|NA|TRBV5-4|TRBJ2-3
CASSLPGADTQYF
TGTGCCAGCAGCTTGCCAGGGGCGGATACGCAGTATTTT